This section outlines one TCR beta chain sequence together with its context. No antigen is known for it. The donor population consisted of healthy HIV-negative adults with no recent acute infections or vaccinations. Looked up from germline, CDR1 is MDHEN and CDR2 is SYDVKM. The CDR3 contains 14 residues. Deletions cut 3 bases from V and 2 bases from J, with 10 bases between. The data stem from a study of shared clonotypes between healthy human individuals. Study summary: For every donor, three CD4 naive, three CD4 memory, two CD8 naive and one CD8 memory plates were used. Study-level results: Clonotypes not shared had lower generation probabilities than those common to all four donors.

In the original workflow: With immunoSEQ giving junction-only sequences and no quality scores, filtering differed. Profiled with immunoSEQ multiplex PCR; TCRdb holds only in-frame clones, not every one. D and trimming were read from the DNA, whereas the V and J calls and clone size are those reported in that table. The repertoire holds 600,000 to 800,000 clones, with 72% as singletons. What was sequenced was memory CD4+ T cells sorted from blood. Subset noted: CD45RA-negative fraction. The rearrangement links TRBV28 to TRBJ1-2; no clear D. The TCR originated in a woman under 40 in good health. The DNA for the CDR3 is TGTGCCAGCAGTTTGGGAGAGCAGAACTATGGCTACACCTTC. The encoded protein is CASSLGEQNYGYTF.